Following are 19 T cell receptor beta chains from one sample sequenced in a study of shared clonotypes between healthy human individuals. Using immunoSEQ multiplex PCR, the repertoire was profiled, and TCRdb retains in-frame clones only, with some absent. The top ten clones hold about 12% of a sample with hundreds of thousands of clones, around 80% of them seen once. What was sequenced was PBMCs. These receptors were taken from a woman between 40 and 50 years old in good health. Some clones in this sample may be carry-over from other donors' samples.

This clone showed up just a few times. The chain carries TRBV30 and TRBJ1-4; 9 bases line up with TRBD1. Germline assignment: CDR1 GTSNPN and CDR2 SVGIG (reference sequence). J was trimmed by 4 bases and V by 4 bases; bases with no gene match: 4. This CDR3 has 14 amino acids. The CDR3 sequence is CAWNTGQGNEKLFF. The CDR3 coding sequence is TGTGCCTGGAATACGGGACAGGGTAATGAAAAACTGTTTTTT.

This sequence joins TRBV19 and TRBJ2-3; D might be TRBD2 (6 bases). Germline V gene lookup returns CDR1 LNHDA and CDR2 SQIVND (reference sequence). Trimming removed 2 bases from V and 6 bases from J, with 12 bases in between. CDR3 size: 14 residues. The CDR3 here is CASSIKGGVDTQYF. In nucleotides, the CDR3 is TGTGCCAGTAGTATAAAAGGCGGGGTTGATACGCAGTATTTT.

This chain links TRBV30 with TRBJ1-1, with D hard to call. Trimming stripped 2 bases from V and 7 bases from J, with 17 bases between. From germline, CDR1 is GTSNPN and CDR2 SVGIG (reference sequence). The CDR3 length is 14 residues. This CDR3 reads CAWSPNLRTDEAFF. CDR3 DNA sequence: TGTGCCTGGAGTCCAAACCTTAGGACGGATGAAGCTTTCTTT.

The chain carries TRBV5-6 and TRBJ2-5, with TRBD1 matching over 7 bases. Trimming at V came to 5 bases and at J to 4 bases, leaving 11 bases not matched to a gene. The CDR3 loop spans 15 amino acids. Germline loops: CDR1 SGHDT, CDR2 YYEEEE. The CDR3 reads CASRLSPTGLETQYF. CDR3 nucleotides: TGTGCCAGCAGATTATCGCCGACAGGGCTAGAGACCCAGTACTTC.

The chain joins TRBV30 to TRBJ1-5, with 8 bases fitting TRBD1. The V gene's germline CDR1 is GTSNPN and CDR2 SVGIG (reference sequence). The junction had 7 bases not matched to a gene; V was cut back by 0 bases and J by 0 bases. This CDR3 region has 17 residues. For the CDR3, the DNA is TGTGCCTGGAGTGTACGTCCCAGGGGGCATAGCAATCAGCCCCAGCATTTT. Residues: CAWSVRPRGHSNQPQHF.

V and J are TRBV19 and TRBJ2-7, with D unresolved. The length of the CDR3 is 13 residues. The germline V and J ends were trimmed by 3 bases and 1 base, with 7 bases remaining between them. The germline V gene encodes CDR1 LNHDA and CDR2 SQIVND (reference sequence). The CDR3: CASSIGHSYEQYF. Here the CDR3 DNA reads TGTGCCAGTAGTATTGGGCATTCCTACGAGCAGTACTTC.

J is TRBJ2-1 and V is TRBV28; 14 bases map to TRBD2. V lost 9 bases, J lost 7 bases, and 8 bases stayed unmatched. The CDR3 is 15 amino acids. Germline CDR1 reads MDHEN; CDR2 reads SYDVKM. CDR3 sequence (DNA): TGTGCCAGTCGGGGGGGGACTAGCGGGAGAAATGAGCAGTTCTTC. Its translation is CASRGGTSGRNEQFF.

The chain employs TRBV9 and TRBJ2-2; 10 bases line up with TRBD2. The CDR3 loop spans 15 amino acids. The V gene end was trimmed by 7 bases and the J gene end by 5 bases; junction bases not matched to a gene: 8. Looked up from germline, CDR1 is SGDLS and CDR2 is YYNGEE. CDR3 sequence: CASAVAGGSTGELFF. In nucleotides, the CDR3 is TGTGCCAGCGCTGTAGCGGGAGGCAGTACCGGGGAGCTGTTTTTT.

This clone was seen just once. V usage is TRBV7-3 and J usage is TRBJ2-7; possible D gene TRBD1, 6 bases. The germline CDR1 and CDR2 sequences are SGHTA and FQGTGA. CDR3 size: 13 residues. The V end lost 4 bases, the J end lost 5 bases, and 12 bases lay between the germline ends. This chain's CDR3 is CASSSTGFDEQYF. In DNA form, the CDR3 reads TGTGCCAGCAGCTCTACAGGGTTCGACGAGCAGTACTTC.

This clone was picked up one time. This CDR3 is CASRGQGQPQHF. In DNA form, the CDR3 reads TGTGCTTCCAGGGGGCAAGGACAGCCCCAGCATTTT. The genes are TRBV19 and TRBJ1-5; 8 nucleotides agree with TRBD1. The CDR3 loop spans 12 amino acids. In germline, CDR1 is LNHDA, CDR2 SQIVND (reference sequence).

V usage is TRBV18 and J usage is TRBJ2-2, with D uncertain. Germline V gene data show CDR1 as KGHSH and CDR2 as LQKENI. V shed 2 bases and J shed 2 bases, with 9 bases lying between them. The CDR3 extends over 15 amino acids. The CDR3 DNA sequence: TGTGCCAGCTCACCAGCACGGGCTAACACCGGGGAGCTGTTTTTT. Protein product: CASSPARANTGELFF.

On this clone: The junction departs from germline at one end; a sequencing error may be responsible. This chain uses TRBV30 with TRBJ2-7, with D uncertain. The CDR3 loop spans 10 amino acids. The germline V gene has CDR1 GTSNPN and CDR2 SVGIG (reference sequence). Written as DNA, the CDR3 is TGTGCCAGGAGTGTTGGGGAGCAGTACTTC. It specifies CARSVGEQYF.

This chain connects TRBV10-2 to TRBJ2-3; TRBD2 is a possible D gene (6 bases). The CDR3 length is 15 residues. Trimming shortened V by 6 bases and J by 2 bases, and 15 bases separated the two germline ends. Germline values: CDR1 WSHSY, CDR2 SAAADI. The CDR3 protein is CASREAPDYTDTQYF. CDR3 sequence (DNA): TGCGCCAGCAGAGAAGCGCCGGACTACACAGATACGCAGTATTTT.

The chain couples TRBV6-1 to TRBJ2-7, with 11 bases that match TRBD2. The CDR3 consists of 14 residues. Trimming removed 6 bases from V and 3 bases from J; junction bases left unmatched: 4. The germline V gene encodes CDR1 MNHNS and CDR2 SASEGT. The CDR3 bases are TGTGCCAGCAGCACACTAGCGGGAGACTACGAGCAGTACTTC. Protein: CASSTLAGDYEQYF.

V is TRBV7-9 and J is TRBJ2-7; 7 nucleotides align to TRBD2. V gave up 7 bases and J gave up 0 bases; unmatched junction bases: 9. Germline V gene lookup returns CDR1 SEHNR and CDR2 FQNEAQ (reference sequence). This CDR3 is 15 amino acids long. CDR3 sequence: CASTPEPGGSYEQYF. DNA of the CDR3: TGTGCCAGCACCCCCGAACCGGGGGGCTCCTACGAGCAGTACTTC.

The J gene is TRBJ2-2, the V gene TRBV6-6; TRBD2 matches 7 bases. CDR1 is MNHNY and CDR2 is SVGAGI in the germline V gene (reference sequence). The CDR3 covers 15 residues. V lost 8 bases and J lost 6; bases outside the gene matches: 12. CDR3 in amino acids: CASGEGGLGPGELFF. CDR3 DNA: TGTGCCAGCGGGGAGGGAGGACTAGGTCCCGGGGAGCTGTTTTTT.

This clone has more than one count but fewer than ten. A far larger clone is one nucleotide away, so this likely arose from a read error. CDR3 nucleotide sequence: TGCGCCAGCAGCCAACTAGTGGGGTACGAGCAGTGCTTC. It yields the protein CASSQLVGYEQCF. The chain carries TRBV4-1 and TRBJ2-7; D not certain. Per the germline V gene, CDR1 is MGHRA and CDR2 is YSYEKL. This CDR3 has 13 amino acids.

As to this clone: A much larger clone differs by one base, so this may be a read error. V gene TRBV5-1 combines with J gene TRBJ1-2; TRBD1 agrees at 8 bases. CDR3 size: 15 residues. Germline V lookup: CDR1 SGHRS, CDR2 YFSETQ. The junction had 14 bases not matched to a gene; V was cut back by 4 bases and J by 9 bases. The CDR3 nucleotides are TGCGCCAGCAGCGCGGGCGGGGCAGGGGGCGTTCGCTACACCTTC. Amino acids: CASSAGGAGGVRYTF.

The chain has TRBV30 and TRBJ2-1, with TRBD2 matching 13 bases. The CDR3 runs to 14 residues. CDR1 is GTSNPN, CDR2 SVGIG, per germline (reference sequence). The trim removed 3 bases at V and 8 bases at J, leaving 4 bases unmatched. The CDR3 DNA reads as TGTGCCTGGAGCCAGGGACTAGCGGGATATGAGCAGTTCTTC. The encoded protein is CAWSQGLAGYEQFF.